This paragraph covers one T cell receptor (beta chain) sequence. Its target is not known. The germline V gene has CDR1 SQVTM and CDR2 ANQGSEA. This CDR3 has 14 amino acids. V gave up 3 bases and J gave up 0 bases; unmatched junction bases: 4. The data belong to a study of post-analysis software for immune sequencing data. Study outcomes and limitations: TRBV5-6, TRBV5-1 and TRBV20-1 belonged to a set of about five TRBV segments that were more frequent in patients than controls.

Presence of unique molecular identifiers characterized the TCR beta cDNA libraries. TCRdb ran MiXCR on the PCR reads and lists one entry per CDR3 protein. This table holds some 690,000 distinct CDR3 sequences, roughly 27% found once. This TCR was sampled from a girl aged 10 to 17 with multiple sclerosis. Sequencing was performed on blood. J is TRBJ2-7 and V is TRBV29-1; 8 nucleotides agree with TRBD2. The CDR3 nucleotides read TGCAGCGTTGATGTAGCGGGGACCTCCTACGAGCAGTACTTC. Its translation is CSVDVAGTSYEQYF.